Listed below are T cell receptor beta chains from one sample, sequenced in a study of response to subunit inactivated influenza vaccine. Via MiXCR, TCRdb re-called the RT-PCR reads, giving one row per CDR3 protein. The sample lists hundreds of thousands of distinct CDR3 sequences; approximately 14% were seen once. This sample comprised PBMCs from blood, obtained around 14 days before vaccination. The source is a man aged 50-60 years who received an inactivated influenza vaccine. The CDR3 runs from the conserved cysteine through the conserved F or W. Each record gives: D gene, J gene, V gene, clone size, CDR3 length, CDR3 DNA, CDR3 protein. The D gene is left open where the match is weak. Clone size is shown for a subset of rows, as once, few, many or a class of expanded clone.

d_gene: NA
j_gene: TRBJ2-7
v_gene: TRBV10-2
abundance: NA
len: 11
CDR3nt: TGCGCCACTTATGACAGCTACGAGCAGTACTTC
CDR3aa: CATYDSYEQYF

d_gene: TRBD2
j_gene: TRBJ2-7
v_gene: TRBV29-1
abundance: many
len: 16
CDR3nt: TGCAGCGTTGTCTCCTACGGACTAGCGGTAACCTACGAGCAGTACTTC
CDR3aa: CSVVSYGLAVTYEQYF

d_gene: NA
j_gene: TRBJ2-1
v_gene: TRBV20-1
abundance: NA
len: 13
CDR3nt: TGCAGTGCTCGCGGCGGCCTGGGTAGTGAGCAGTTCTTC
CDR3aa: CSARGGLGSEQFF

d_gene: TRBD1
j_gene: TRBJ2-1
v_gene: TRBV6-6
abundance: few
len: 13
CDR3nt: TGTGCCAGCAGGGGGACAGAGTGGAATGAGCAGTTCTTC
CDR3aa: CASRGTEWNEQFF

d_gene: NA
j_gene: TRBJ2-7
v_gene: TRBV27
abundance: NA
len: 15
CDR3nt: TGTGCCAGCAGTTTATCGGGGGGGCTTGTCTACGAGCAGTACTTC
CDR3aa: CASSLSGGLVYEQYF

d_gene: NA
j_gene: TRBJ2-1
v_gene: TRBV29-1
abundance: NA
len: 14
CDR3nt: TGCAGCGTTGAGGAGCGGGACAGGTATCGTGGGCAGTTCTTC
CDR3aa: CSVEERDRYRGQFF

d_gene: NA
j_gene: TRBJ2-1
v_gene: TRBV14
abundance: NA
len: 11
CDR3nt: TGTGCCAGCAGCCGAGGACCCGAGCAGTTCTTC
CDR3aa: CASSRGPEQFF

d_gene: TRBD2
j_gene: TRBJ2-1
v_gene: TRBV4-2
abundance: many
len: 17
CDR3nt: TGTGCCAGCAGCCAAGATTTACGGGGGGGCCCTCGGGATGAGCAGTTCTTC
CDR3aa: CASSQDLRGGPRDEQFF

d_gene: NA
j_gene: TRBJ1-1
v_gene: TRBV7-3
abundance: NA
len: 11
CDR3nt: TGTGCCAGCAGCTTGGGCTGGGCAGCTTTCTTT
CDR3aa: CASSLGWAAFF

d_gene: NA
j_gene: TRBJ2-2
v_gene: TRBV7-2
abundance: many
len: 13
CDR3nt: TGTGCCAGCAGCTTATTGGGGGTCGGGGAGCTGTTTTTT
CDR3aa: CASSLLGVGELFF

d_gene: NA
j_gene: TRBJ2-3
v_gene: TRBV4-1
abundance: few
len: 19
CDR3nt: TGCGCCAGCAGCCCCCCCTTAGGAACAGGGCGATCTAGCACAGATACGCAGTATTTT
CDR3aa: CASSPPLGTGRSSTDTQYF

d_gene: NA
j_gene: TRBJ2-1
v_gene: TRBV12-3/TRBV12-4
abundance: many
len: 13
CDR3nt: TGTGCCAGCAGTTTCGGGGCCCGCAATGAGCAGTTCTTC
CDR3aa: CASSFGARNEQFF

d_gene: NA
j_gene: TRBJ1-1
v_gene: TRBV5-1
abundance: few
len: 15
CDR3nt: TGCGCCAGCAGCTTGGCCCGCTTAGGGGGCACTGAAGCTTTCTTT
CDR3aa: CASSLARLGGTEAFF

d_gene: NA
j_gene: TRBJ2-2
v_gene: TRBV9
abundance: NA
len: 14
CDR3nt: TGTGCCAGCAGCGTAGTATGGGACACCGGGGAGCTGTTTTTT
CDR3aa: CASSVVWDTGELFF

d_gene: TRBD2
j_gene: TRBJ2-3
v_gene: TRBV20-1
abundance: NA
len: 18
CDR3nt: TGCAGTGCTAGAGACGGTGGGGGCGCTAGCGGGATCTCAGATACGCAGTATTTT
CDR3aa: CSARDGGGASGISDTQYF

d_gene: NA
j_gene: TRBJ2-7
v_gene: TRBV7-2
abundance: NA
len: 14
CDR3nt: TGTGCCAGCAGCTTCGGGGACTCAGAGGGGGAGCAGTACTTC
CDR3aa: CASSFGDSEGEQYF

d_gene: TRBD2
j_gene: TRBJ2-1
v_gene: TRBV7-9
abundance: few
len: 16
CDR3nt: TGTGCCAGCAGCAGACTAGCGGGGGGACCAAACAATGAGCAGTTCTTC
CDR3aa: CASSRLAGGPNNEQFF

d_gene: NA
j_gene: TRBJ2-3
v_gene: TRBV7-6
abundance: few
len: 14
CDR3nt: TGTGCCAGCAGCCCAGAGGCGGCCACAGATACGCAGTATTTT
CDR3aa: CASSPEAATDTQYF

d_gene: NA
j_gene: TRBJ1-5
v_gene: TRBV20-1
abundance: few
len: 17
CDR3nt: TGCAGTGCTAGAGATGGGGAGACACTTCGAAGCAATCAGCCCCAGCATTTT
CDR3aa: CSARDGETLRSNQPQHF

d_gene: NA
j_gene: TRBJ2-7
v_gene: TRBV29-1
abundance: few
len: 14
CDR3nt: TGCAGCACCGCCGGAGGGACTGGGAACTACGAGCAGTACTTC
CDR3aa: CSTAGGTGNYEQYF

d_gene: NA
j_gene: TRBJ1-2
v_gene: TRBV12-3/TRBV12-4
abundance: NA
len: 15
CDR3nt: TGTGCCAGCACCCCCTCGTGGGGGGCGTATTATGGCTACACCTTC
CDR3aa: CASTPSWGAYYGYTF

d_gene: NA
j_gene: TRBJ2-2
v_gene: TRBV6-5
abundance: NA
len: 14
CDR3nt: TGTGCCAGCAGTTACTCGGACCCCACCGGGGAGCTGTTTTTT
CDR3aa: CASSYSDPTGELFF